These T cell receptor beta chains were read from a single sample in a study of identical twins. TCRdb passed the 5' RACE reads through MiXCR, listing each CDR3 protein once. The sample holds approximately 410,000 distinct CDR3 sequences, around 18% seen once. Sequencing was carried out using naive T cells sorted from blood. These receptors were taken from a man in his forties or fifties in good health. Each CDR3 is given with its conserved first and last residue. The D gene is left open where the match is weak. A clone size is listed for some rows: how often the clone was seen (once, few, many), or a class if it is expanded.

D gene: TRBD2
clone size: NA
J gene: TRBJ2-1
V gene: TRBV3-1
CDR3 protein: CASSPRLAGANNEQFF
CDR3 DNA: TGTGCCAGCAGCCCCAGACTAGCGGGGGCCAACAATGAGCAGTTCTTC

D gene: NA
clone size: few
J gene: TRBJ2-3
V gene: TRBV15
CDR3 protein: CATSKGNGDTQYF
CDR3 DNA: TGTGCCACCAGCAAAGGGAATGGAGATACGCAGTATTTT

D gene: NA
clone size: many
J gene: TRBJ2-7
V gene: TRBV12-3/TRBV12-4
CDR3 protein: CASSIGTWGYEQYF
CDR3 DNA: TGTGCCAGCAGTATCGGGACTTGGGGCTACGAGCAGTACTTC

D gene: NA
clone size: many
J gene: TRBJ2-7
V gene: TRBV28
CDR3 protein: CASTQGYHEQYF
CDR3 DNA: TGTGCCAGCACTCAGGGGTACCACGAGCAGTACTTC

D gene: TRBD1
clone size: NA
J gene: TRBJ1-2
V gene: TRBV4-2
CDR3 protein: CASSQDYRGHYGYTF
CDR3 DNA: TGTGCCAGCAGCCAAGATTACAGGGGACACTATGGCTACACCTTC

D gene: NA
clone size: few
J gene: TRBJ2-2
V gene: TRBV7-2
CDR3 protein: CASSRGGTKNTGELFF
CDR3 DNA: TGTGCCAGCAGCCGCGGTGGGACAAAGAACACCGGGGAGCTGTTTTTT

D gene: TRBD1
clone size: many
J gene: TRBJ2-7
V gene: TRBV5-1
CDR3 protein: CASSRGQGYEQYF
CDR3 DNA: TGCGCCAGCAGCCGCGGACAGGGCTACGAGCAGTACTTC

D gene: NA
clone size: NA
J gene: TRBJ1-2
V gene: TRBV29-1
CDR3 protein: CSLGRPLNYGYTF
CDR3 DNA: TGCAGCTTAGGACGGCCGTTAAACTATGGCTACACCTTC

D gene: NA
clone size: few
J gene: TRBJ2-7
V gene: TRBV10-3
CDR3 protein: CAISRDPRDEQYF
CDR3 DNA: TGTGCCATCAGCCGGGACCCACGCGACGAGCAGTACTTC

D gene: NA
clone size: few
J gene: TRBJ1-2
V gene: TRBV20-1
CDR3 protein: CSASPANYGYTF
CDR3 DNA: TGCAGTGCTAGTCCGGCTAACTATGGCTACACCTTC

D gene: TRBD2
clone size: many
J gene: TRBJ2-7
V gene: TRBV18
CDR3 protein: CASSPTSGTSYEQYF
CDR3 DNA: TGTGCCAGCTCACCGACTAGCGGAACATCCTACGAGCAGTACTTC

D gene: NA
clone size: few
J gene: TRBJ1-5
V gene: TRBV21-1
CDR3 protein: CASSKWDTRTQPQHF
CDR3 DNA: TGTGCCAGCAGCAAATGGGACACACGCACTCAGCCCCAGCATTTT

D gene: TRBD2
clone size: NA
J gene: TRBJ2-3
V gene: TRBV4-3
CDR3 protein: CASSDGLAGPTDTQYF
CDR3 DNA: TGCGCCAGCAGCGACGGACTAGCGGGGCCCACAGATACGCAGTATTTT

D gene: TRBD1
clone size: NA
J gene: TRBJ2-7
V gene: TRBV4-3
CDR3 protein: CASSQGPGQGYEQYF
CDR3 DNA: TGCGCCAGCAGCCAAGGACCTGGACAGGGCTACGAGCAGTACTTC

D gene: TRBD2
clone size: many
J gene: TRBJ2-1
V gene: TRBV20-1
CDR3 protein: CSASKLPQLAGDVNEQFF
CDR3 DNA: TGCAGTGCCTCGAAATTACCTCAACTAGCGGGAGATGTTAATGAGCAGTTCTTC